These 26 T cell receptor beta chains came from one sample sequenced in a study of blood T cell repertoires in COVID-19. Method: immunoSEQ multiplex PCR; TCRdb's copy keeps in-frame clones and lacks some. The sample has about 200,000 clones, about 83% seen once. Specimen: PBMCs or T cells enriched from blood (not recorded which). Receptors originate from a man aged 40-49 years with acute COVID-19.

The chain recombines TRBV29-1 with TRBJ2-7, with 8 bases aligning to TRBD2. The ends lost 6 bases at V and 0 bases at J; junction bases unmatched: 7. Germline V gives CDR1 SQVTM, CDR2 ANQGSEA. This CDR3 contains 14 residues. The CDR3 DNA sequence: TGCAGCGTCCGGGGTCGGGGGGGCTCCTACGAGCAGTACTTC. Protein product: CSVRGRGGSYEQYF.

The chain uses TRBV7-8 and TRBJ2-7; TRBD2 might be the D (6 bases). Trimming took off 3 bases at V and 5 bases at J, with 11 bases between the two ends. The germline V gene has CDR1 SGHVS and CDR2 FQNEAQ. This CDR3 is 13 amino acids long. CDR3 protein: CASSFGSGDEQYF. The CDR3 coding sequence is TGTGCCAGCAGCTTCGGGTCGGGGGACGAGCAGTACTTC.

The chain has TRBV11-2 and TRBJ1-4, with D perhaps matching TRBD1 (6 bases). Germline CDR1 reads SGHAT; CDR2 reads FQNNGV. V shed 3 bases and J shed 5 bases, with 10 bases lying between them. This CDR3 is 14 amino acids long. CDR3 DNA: TGTGCCAGCAGCTTGGACAGATCGAATGAAAAACTGTTTTTT. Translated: CASSLDRSNEKLFF.

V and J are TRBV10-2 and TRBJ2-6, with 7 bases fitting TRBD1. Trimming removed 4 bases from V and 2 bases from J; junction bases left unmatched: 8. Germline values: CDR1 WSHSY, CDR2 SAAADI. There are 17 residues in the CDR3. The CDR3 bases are TGCGCCAGCAGTGCGGGACAGAGAGGCGCTGGGGCCAACGTCCTGACTTTC. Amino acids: CASSAGQRGAGANVLTF.

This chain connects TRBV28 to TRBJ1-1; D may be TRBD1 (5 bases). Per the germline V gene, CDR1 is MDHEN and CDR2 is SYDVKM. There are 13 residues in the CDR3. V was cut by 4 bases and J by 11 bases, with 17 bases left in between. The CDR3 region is CASSYGGGFLAFF. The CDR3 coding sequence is TGTGCCAGCAGTTACGGGGGGGGTTTCTTGGCTTTCTTT.

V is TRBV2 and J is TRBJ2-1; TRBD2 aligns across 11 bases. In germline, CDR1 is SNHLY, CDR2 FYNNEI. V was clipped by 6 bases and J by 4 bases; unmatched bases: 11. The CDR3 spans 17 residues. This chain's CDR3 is CASRKRDRLAGYNEQFF. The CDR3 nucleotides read TGTGCCAGCAGGAAAAGGGACCGACTAGCGGGGTACAATGAGCAGTTCTTC.

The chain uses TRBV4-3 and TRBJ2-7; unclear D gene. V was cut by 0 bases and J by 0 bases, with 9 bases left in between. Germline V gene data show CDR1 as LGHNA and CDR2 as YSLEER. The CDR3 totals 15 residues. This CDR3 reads CASSQDWHSSYEQYF. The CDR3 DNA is TGCGCCAGCAGCCAAGATTGGCACAGCTCCTACGAGCAGTACTTC.

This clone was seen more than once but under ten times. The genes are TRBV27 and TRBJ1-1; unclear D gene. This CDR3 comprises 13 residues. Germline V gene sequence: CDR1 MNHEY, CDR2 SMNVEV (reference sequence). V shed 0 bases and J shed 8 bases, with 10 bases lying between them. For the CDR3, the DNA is TGTGCCAGCAGTTTATCGAAGACACAAGAAGCTTTCTTT. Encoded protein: CASSLSKTQEAFF.

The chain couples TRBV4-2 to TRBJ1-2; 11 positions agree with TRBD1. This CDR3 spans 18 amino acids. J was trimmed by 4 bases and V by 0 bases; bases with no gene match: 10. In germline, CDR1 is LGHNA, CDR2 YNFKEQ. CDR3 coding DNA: TGTGCCAGCAGCCAAGATGAGGGCTGGGACAGGGGGTTCTATGGCTACACCTTC. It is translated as CASSQDEGWDRGFYGYTF.

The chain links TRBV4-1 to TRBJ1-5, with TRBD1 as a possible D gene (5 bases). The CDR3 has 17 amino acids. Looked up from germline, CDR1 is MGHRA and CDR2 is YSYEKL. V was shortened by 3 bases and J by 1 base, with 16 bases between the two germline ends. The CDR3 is CASSQGGAYISNQPQHF. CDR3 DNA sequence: TGCGCCAGCAGCCAGGGTGGGGCGTATATCAGCAATCAGCCCCAGCATTTT.

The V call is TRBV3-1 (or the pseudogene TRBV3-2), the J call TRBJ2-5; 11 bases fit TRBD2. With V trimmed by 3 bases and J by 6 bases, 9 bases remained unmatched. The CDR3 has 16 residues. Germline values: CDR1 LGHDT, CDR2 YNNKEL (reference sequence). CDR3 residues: CASSHPSASGGKTQYF. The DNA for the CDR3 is TGTGCCAGCAGCCACCCCTCGGCTAGCGGGGGGAAGACCCAGTACTTC.

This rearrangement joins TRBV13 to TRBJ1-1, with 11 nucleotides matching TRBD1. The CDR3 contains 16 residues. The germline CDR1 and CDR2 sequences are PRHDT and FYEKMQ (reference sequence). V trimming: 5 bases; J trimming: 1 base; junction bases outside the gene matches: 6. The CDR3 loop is CASSPGGTGGNTEAFF. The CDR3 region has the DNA TGTGCCAGCAGCCCAGGCGGGACAGGGGGGAACACTGAAGCTTTCTTT.

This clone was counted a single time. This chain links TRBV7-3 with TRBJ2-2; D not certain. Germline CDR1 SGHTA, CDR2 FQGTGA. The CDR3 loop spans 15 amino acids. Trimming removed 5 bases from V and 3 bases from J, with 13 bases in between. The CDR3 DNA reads TGTGCCAGCAGCCCTACGCAACCTTACACCGGGGAGCTGTTTTTT. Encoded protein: CASSPTQPYTGELFF.

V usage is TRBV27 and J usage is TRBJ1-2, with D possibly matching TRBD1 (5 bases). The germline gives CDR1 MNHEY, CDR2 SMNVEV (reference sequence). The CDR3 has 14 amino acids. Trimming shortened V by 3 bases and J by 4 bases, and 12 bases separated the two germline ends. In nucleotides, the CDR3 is TGTGCCAGCAGTTTGTCAGGGTTGGGCTATGGCTACACCTTC. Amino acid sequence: CASSLSGLGYGYTF.

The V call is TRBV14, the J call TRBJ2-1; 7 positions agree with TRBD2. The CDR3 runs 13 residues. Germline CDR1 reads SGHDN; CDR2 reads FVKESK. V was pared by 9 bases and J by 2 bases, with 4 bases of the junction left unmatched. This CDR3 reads CASKRGAYNEQFF. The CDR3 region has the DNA TGTGCCAGTAAGCGGGGAGCCTACAATGAGCAGTTCTTC.

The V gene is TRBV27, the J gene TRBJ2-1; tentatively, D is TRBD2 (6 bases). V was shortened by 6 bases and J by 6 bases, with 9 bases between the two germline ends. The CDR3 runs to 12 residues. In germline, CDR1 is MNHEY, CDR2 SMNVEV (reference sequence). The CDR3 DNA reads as TGTGCCAGCAGACTGGGAGGCAATGAGCAGTTCTTC. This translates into CASRLGGNEQFF.

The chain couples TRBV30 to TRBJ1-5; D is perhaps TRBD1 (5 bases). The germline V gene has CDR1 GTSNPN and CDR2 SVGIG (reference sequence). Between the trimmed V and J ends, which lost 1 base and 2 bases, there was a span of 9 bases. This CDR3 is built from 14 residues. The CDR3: CAWSGGAGNQPQHF. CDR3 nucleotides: TGTGCCTGGAGTGGGGGCGCGGGCAATCAGCCCCAGCATTTT.

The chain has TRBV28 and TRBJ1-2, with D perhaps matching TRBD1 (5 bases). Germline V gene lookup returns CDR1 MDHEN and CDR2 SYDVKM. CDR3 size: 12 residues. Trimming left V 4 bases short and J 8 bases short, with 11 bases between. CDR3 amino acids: CASSSGLQGYTF. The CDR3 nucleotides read TGTGCCAGCAGTTCAGGGCTCCAAGGCTACACCTTC.

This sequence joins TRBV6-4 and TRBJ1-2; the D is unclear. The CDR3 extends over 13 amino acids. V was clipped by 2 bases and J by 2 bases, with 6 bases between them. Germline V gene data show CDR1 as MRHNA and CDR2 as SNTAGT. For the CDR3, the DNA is TGTGCCAGCAGTGACGACGGGAACTATGGCTACACCTTC. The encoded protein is CASSDDGNYGYTF.

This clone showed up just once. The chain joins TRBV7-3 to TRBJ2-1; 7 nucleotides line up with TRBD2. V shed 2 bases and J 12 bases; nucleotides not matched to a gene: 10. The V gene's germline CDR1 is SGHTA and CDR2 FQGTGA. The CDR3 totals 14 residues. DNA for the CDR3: TGTGCCAGCAGCTTAGGGACTATTGGGGAGGGGCAGTTCTTC. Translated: CASSLGTIGEGQFF.

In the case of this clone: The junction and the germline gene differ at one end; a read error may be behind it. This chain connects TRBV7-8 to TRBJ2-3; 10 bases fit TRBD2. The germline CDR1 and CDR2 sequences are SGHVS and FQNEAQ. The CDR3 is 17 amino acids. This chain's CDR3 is CASRLAGGTVVVDTQYF. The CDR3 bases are TGTGCCAGCAGATTAGCGGGAGGTACTGTTGTGGTGGATACGCAGTATTTT.

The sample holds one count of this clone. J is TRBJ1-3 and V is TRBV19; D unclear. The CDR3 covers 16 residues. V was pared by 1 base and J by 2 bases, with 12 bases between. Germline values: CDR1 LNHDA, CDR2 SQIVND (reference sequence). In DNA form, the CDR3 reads TGTGCCAGTAGTATAGCGGGCGCGGGCGCTGGAAACACCATATATTTT. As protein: CASSIAGAGAGNTIYF.

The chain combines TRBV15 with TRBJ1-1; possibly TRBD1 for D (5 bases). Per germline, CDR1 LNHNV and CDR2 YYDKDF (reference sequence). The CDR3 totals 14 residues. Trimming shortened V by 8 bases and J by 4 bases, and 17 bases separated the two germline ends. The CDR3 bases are TGTGCCACCGCAAAGTGGCAGGGTCGCACTGAAGCTTTCTTT. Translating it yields CATAKWQGRTEAFF.

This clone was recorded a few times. CDR3 sequence (DNA): TGTGCCAGCACCTCCGACAGGTTTAACTATGGCTACACCTTC. This encodes CASTSDRFNYGYTF. The rearrangement joins TRBV27 to TRBJ1-2, with TRBD1 as a possible D gene (6 bases). Germline V gives CDR1 MNHEY, CDR2 SMNVEV (reference sequence). Trimming removed 7 bases at V and 1 base at J, with 13 bases between. CDR3 length: 14 residues.

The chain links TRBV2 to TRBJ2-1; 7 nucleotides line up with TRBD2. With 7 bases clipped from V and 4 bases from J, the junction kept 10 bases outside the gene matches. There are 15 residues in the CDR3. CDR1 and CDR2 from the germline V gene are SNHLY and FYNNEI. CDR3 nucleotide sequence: TGTGCCAGCACGGTTTCAGCGGGAATATACAATGAGCAGTTCTTC. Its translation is CASTVSAGIYNEQFF.

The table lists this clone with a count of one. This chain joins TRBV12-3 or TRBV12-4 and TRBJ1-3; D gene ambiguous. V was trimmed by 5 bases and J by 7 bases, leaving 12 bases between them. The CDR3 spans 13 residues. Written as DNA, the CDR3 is TGTGCCAGCAGTAAAAGGGAGGGCAACACCATATATTTT. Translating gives CASSKREGNTIYF.